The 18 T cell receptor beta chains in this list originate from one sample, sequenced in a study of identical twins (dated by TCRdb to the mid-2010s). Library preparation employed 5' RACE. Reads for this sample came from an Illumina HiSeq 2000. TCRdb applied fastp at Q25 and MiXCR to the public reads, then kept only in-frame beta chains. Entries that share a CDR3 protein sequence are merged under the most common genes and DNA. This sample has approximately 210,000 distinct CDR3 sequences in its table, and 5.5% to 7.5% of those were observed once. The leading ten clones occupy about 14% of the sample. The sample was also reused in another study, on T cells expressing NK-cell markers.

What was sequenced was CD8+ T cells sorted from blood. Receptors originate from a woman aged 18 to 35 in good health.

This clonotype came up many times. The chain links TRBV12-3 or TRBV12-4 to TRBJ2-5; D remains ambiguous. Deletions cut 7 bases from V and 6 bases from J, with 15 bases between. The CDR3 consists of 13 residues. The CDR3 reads CASTSHFLQTQYF. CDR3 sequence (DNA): TGTGCCAGCACCTCACATTTCCTCCAGACCCAGTACTTC.

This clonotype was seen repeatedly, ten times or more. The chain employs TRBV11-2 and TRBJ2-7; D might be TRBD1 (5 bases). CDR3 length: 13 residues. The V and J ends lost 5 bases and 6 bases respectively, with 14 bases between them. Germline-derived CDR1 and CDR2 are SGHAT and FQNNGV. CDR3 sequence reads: CASSPYGHLEQYF. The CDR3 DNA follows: TGTGCCAGCAGCCCATATGGACACCTCGAGCAGTACTTC.

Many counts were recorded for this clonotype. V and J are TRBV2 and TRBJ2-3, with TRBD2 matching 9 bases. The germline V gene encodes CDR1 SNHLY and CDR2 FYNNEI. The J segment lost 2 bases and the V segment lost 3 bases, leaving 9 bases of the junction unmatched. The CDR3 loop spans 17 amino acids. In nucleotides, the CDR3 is TGTGCCAGCAGTGAGCGAGGGCTAGCGGGGCCCACAGATACGCAGTATTTT. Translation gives CASSERGLAGPTDTQYF.

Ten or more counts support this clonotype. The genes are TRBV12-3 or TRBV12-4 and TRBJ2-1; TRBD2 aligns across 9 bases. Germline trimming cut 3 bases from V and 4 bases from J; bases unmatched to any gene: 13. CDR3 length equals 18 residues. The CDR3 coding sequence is TGTGCCAGCAGTTTGTATCTGGGAGCGGGAGGTCCATACAATGAGCAGTTCTTC. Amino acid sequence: CASSLYLGAGGPYNEQFF.

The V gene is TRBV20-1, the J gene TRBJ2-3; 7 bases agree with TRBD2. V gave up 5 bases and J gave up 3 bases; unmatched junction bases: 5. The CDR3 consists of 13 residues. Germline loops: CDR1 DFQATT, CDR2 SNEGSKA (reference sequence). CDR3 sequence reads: CSARRRGTDTQYF. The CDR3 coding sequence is TGCAGTGCTCGGAGGCGGGGGACAGATACGCAGTATTTT.

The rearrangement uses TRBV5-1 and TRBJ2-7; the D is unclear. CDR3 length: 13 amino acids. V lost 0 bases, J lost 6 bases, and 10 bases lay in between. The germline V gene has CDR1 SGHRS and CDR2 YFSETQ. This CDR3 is CASSLARTFEQYF. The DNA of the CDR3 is TGCGCCAGCAGCTTGGCCCGAACCTTCGAGCAGTACTTC.

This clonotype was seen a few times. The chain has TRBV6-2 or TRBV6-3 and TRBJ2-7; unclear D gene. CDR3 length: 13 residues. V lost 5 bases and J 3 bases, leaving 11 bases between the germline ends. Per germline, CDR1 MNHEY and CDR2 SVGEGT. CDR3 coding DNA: TGTGCCAGCAGTCCACCTACTCTCTACGAGCAGTACTTC. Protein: CASSPPTLYEQYF.

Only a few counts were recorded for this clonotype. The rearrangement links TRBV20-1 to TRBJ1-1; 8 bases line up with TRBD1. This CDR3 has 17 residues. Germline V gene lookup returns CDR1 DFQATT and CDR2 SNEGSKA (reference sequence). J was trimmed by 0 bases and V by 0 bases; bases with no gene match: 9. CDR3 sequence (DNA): TGCAGTGCTAGAGATCCGGGACAGGCTGGTTTGAACACTGAAGCTTTCTTT. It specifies CSARDPGQAGLNTEAFF.

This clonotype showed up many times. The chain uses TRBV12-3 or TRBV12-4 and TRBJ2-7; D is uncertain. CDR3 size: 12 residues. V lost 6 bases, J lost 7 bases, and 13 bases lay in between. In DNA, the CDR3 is TGTGCCAGCAGGGGATTGGAACTAGAGCAGTACTTC. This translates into CASRGLELEQYF.

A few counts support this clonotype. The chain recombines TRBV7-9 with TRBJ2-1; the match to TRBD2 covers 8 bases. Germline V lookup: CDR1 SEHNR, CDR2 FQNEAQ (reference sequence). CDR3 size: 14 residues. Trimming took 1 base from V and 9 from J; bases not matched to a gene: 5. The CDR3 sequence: CASSLVKLAVEQFF. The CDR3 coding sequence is TGTGCCAGCAGCTTAGTAAAACTAGCGGTTGAGCAGTTCTTC.

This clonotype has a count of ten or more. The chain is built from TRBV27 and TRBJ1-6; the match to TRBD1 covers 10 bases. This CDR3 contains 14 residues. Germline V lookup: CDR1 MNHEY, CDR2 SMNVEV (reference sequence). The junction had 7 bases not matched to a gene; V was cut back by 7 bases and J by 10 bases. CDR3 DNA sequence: TGTGCCAGCACCCGGGACAGGGGATGGTCACCCCTCCACTTT. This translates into CASTRDRGWSPLHF.

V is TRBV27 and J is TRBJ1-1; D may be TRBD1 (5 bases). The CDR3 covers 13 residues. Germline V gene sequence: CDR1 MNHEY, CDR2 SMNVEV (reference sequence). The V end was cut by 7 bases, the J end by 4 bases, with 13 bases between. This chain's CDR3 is CASTPMGGTEAFF. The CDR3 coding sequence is TGTGCCAGCACCCCCATGGGGGGCACTGAAGCTTTCTTT.

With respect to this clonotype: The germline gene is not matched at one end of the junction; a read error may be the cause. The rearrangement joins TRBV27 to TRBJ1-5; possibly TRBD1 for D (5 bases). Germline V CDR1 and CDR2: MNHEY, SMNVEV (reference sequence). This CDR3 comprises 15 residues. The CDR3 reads CATSQRGLGNQPQHF. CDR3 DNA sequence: TGTGCCACCAGTCAGCGGGGCCTCGGAAATCAGCCCCAGCATTTT.

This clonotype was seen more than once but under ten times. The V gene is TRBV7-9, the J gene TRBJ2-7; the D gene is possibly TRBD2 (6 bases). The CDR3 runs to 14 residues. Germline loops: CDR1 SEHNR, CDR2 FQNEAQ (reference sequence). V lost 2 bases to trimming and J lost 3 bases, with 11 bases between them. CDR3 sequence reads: CASSLLETSYEQYF. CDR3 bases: TGTGCCAGCAGCTTATTGGAGACTAGCTACGAGCAGTACTTC. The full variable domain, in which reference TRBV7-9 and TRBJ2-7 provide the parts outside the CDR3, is DTGVSQNPRHKITKRGQNVTFRCDPISEHNRLYWYRQTLGQGPEFLTYFQNEAQLEKSRLLSDRFSAERPKGSFSTLEIQRTEQGDSAMYLCASSLLETSYEQYFGPGTRLTVT.

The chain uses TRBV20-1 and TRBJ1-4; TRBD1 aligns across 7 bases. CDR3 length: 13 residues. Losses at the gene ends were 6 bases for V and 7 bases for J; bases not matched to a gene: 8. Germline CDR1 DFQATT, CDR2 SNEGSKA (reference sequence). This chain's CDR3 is CSANTGAGEKLFF. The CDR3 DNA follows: TGCAGTGCCAACACAGGGGCGGGTGAAAAACTGTTTTTT.

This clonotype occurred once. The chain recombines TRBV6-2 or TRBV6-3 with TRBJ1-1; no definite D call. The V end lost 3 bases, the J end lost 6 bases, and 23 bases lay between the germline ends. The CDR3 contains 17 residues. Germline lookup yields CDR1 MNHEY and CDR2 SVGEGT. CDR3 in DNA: TGTGCCAGCAGTTATCAGGCAACGATTATGGGTTGGGCTGAAGCTTTCTTT. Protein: CASSYQATIMGWAEAFF.

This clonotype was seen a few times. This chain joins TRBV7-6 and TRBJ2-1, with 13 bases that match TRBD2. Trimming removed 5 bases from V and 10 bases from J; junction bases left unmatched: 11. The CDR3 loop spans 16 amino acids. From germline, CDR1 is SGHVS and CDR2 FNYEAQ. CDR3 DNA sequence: TGTGCCAGCAGCCCTCCGGGCGGACTAGCGGGAGAAGAGCAGTTCTTC. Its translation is CASSPPGGLAGEEQFF.

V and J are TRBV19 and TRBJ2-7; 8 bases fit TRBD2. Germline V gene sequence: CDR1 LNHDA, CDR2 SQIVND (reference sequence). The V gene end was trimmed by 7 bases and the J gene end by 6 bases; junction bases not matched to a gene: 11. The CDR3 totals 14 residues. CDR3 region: CASTPGAGVSEQYF. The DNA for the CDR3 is TGTGCCAGTACCCCGGGAGCGGGAGTTTCCGAGCAGTACTTC.